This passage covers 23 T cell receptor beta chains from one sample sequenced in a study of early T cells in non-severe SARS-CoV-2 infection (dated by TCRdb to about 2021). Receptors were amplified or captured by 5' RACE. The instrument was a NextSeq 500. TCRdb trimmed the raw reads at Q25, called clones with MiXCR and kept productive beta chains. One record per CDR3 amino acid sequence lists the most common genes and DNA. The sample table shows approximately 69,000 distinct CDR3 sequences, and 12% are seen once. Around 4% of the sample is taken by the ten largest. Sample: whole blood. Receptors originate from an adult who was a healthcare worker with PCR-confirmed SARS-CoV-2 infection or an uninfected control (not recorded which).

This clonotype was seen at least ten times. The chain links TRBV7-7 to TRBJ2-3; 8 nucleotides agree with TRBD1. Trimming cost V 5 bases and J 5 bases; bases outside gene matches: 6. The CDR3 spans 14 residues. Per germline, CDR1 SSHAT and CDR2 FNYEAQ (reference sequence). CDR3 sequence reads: CASSATGVEDTQYF. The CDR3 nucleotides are TGTGCCAGCAGCGCGACAGGGGTTGAAGATACGCAGTATTTT.

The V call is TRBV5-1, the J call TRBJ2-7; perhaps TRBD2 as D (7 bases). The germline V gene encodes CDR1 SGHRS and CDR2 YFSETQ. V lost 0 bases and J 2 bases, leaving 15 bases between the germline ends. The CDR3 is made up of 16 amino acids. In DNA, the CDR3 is TGCGCCAGCAGCTTGGTTAAGGCGGGGGCGGCCTACGAGCAGTACTTC. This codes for CASSLVKAGAAYEQYF.

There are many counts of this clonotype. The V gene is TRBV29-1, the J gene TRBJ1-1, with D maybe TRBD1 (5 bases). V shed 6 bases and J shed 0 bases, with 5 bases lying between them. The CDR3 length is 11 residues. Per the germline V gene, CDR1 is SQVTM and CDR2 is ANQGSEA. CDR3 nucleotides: TGCAGCGTACAGGTGAACACTGAAGCTTTCTTT. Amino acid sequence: CSVQVNTEAFF.

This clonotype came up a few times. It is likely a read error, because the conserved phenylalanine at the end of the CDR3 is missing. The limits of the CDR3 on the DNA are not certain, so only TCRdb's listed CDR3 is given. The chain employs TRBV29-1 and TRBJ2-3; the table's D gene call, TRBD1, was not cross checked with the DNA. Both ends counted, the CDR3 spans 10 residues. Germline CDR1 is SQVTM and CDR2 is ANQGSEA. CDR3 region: CSVEDGRPII.

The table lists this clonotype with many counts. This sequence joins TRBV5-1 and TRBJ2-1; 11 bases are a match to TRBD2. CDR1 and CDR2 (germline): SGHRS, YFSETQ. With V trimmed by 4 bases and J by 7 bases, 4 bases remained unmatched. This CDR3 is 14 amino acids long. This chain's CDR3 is CASSPGTSGNEQFF. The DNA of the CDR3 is TGCGCCAGCAGCCCCGGGACTAGCGGAAATGAGCAGTTCTTC.

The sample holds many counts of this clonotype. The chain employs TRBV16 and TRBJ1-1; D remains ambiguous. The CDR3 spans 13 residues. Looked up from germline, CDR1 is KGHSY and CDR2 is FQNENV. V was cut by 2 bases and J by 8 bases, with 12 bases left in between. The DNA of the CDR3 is TGTGCCAGCAGCCAAAATAGAGCAGGAGAAGCTTTCTTT. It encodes CASSQNRAGEAFF.

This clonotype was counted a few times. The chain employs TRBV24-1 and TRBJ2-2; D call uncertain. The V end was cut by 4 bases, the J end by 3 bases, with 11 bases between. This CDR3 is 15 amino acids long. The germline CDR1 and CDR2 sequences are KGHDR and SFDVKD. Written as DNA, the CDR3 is TGTGCCACCAGTGACCCGAGTAGGGACACCGGGGAGCTGTTTTTT. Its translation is CATSDPSRDTGELFF.

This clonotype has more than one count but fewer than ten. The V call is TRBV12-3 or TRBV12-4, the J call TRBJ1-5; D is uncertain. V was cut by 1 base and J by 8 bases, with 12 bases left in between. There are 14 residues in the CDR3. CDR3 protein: CASSLGLSREPQHF. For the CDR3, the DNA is TGTGCCAGCAGTTTAGGACTTTCAAGAGAGCCCCAGCATTTT.

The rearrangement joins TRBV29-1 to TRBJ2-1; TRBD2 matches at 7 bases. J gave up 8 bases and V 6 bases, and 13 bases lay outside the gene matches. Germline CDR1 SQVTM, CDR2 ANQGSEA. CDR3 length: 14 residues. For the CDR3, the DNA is TGCAGCGTCGTAGGGACTACCCCGGTTTATGAGCAGTTCTTC. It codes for CSVVGTTPVYEQFF.

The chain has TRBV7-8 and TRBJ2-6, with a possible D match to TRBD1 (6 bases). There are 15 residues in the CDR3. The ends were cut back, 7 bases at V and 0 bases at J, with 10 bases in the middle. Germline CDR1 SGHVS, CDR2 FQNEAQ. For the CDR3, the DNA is TGTGCCAGCACCCACAGGGTCTCTGGGGCCAACGTCCTGACTTTC. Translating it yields CASTHRVSGANVLTF.

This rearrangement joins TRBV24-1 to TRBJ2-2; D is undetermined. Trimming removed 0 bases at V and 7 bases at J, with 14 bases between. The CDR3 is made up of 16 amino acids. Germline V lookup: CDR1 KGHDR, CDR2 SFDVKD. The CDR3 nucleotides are TGTGCCACCAGTGATTTGATGCGGAGTGAGCACGGGGAGCTGTTTTTT. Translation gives CATSDLMRSEHGELFF.

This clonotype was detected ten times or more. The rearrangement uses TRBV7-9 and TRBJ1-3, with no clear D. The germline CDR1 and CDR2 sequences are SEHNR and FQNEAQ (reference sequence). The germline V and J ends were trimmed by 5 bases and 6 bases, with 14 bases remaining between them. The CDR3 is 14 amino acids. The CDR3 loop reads CASSRRAESNTIYF. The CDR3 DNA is TGTGCCAGCAGCCGGAGGGCGGAATCAAACACCATATATTTT.

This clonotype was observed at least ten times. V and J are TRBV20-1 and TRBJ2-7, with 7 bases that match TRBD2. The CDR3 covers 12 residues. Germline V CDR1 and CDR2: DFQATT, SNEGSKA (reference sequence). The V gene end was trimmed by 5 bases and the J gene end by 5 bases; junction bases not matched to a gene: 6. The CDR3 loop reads CSAQWGGNEQYF. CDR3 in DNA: TGCAGTGCTCAATGGGGGGGGAACGAGCAGTACTTC.

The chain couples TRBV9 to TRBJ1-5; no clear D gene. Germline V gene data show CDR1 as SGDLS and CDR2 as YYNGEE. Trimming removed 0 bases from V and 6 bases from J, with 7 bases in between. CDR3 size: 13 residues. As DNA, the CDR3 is TGTGCCAGCAGCGTAGATCTGGGTCAGCCCCAGCATTTT. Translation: CASSVDLGQPQHF.

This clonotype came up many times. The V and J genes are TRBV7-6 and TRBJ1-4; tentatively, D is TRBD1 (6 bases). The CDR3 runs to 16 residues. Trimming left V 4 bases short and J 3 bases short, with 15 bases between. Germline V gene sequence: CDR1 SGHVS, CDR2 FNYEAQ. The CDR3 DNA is TGTGCCAGCAGCTCTAGGGGGGGGTCAGCTAATGAAAAACTGTTTTTT. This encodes CASSSRGGSANEKLFF.

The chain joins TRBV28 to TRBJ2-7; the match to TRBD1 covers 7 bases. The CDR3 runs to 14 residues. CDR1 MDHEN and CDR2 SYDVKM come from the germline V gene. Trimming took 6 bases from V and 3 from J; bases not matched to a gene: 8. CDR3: CASSEVDRDYEQYF. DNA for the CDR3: TGTGCCAGCAGCGAAGTAGACAGGGACTACGAGCAGTACTTC.

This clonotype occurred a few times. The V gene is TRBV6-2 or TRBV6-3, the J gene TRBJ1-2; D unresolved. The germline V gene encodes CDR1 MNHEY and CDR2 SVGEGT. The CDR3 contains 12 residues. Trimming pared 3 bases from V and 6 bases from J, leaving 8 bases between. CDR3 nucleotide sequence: TGTGCCAGCAGTTATCGCGCGGATGGCTACACCTTC. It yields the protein CASSYRADGYTF.

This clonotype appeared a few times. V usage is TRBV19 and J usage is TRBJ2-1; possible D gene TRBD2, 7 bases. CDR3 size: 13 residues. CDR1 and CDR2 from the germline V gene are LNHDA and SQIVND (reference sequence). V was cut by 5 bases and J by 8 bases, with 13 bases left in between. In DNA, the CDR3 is TGTGCCAGTAGTCTCCGGGGGGCCCATGAGCAGTTCTTC. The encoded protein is CASSLRGAHEQFF.

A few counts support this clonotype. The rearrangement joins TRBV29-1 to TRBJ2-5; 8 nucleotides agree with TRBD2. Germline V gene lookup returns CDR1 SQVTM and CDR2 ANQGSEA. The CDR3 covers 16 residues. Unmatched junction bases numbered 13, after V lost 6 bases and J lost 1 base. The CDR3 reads CSVAEGRTSGQETQYF. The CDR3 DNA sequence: TGCAGCGTCGCCGAGGGGCGAACTAGCGGCCAAGAGACCCAGTACTTC.

CDR3 coding DNA: TGTGCCAGCATCCCAGCCTCGAACACCGGGGAGCTGTTTTTT. Translating gives CASIPASNTGELFF. The genes are TRBV28 and TRBJ2-2; no definite D call. CDR1 is MDHEN, CDR2 SYDVKM, per germline. The CDR3 is 14 amino acids. Trimming cost V 7 bases and J 0 bases, with 9 bases left between them.

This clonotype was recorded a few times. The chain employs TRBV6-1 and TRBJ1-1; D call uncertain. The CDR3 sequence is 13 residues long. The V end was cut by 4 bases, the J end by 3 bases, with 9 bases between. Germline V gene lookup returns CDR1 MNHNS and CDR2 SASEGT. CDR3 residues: CASSGIRDTEAFF. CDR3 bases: TGTGCCAGCAGTGGGATACGAGACACTGAAGCTTTCTTT.

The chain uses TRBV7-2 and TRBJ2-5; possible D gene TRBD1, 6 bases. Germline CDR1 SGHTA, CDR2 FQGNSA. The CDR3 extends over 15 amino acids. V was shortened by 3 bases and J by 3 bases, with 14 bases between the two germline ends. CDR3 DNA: TGTGCCAGCAGCTTTTCCGGGACACCTGAAGAGACCCAGTACTTC. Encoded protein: CASSFSGTPEETQYF.

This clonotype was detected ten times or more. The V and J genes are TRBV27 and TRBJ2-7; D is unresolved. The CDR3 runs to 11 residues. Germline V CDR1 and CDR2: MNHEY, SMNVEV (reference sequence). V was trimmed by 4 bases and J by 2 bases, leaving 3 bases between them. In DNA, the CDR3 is TGTGCCAGCAGTTCCCCCTACGAGCAGTACTTC. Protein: CASSSPYEQYF.